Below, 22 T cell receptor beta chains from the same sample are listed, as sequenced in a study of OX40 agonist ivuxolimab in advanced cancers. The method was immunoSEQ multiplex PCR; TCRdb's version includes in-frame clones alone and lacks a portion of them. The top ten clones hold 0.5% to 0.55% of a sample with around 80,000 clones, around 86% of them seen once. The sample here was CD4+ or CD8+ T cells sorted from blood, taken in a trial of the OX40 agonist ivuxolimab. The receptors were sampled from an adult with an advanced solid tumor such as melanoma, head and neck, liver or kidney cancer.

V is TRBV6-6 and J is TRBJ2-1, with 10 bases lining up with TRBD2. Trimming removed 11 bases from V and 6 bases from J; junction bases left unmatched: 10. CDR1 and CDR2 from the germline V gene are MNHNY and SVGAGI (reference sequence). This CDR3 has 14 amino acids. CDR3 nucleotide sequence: TGTGCCGGAGCTAGCGGGGGTTACTCCAATGAGCAGTTCTTC. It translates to CAGASGGYSNEQFF.

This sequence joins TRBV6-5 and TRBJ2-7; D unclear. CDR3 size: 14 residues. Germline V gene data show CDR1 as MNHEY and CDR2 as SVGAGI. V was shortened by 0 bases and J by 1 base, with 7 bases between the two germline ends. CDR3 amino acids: CASSYSKISYEQYF. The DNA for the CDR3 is TGTGCCAGCAGTTACTCTAAAATTTCCTACGAGCAGTACTTC.

The DNA for the CDR3 is TGTGCCAGCAGTTTTAGCGGGAGTCTCTCGGGCAATGAGCAGTTCTTC. Translated: CASSFSGSLSGNEQFF. J is TRBJ2-1 and V is TRBV28, with 9 bases lining up with TRBD2. Per germline, CDR1 MDHEN and CDR2 SYDVKM. With 3 bases clipped from V and 6 bases from J, the junction kept 9 bases outside the gene matches. The CDR3 has 16 amino acids.

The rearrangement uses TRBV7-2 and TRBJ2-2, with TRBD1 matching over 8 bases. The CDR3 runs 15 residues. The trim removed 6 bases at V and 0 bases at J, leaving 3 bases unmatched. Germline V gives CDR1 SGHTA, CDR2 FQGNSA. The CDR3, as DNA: TGTGCCAGCAGACGGACAGGGACGAACACCGGGGAGCTGTTTTTT. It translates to CASRRTGTNTGELFF.

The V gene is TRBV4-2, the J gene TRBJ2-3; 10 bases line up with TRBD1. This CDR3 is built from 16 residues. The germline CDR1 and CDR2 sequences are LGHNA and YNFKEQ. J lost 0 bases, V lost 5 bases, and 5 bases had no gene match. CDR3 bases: TGTGCCAGCAGCTTGGACAGGGGGACTAGCACAGATACGCAGTATTTT. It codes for CASSLDRGTSTDTQYF.

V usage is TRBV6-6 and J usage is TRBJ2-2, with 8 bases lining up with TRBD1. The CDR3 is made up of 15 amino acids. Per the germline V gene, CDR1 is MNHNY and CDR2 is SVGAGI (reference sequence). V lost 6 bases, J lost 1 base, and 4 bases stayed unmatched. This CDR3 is CASSNDRGNTGELFF. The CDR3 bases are TGTGCCAGCAGCAATGACAGGGGGAACACCGGGGAGCTGTTTTTT.

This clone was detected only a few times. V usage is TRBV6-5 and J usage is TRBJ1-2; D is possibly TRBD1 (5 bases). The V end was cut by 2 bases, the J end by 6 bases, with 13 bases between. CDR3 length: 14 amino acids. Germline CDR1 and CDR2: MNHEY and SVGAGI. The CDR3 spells CASSYRAGRDGYTF. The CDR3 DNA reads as TGTGCCAGCAGTTACCGGGCAGGGCGGGATGGCTACACCTTC.

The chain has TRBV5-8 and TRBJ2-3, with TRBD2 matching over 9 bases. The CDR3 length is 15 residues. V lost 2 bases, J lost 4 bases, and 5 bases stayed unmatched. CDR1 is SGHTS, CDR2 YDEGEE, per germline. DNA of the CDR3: TGTGCCAGCAGCTTTTCGAGACTAGCGGCAGATACGCAGTATTTT. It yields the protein CASSFSRLAADTQYF.

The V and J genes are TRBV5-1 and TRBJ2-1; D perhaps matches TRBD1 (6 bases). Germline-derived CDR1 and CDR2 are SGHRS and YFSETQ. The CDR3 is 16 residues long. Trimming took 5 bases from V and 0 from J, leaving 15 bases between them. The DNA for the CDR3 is TGCGCCAGCAGGCGTGAAACAGGGTACTCCTACAATGAGCAGTTCTTC. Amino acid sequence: CASRRETGYSYNEQFF.

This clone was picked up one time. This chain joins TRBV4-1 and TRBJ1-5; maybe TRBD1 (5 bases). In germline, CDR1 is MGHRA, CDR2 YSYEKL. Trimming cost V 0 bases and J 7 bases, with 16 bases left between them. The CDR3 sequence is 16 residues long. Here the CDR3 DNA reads TGCGCCAGCAGCCAAGATTGGGCAGGGAATGGGCAGCCCCAGCATTTT. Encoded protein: CASSQDWAGNGQPQHF.

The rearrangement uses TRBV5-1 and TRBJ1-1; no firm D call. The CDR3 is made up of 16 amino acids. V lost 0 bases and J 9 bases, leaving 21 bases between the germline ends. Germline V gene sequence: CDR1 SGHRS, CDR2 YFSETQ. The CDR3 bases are TGCGCCAGCAGCTTGGGCGTCTGGGGTTCCGGTAATAAAGCTTTCTTT. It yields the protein CASSLGVWGSGNKAFF.

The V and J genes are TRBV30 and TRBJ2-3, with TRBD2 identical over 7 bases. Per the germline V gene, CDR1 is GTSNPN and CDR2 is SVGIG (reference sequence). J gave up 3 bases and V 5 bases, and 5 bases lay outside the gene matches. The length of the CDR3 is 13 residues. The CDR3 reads CAWRVRGTDTQYF. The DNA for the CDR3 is TGTGCCTGGCGGGTGCGGGGGACAGATACGCAGTATTTT.

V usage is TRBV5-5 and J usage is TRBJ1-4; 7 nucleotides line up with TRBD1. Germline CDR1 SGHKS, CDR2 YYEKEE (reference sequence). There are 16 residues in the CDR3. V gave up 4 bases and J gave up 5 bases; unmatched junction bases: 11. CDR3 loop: CASSNPIRGNNEKLFF. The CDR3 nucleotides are TGTGCCAGCAGCAACCCGATCAGGGGGAACAATGAAAAACTGTTTTTT. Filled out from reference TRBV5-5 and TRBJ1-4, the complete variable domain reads DAGVTQSPTHLIKTRGQQVTLRCSPISGHKSVSWYQQVLGQGPQFIFQYYEKEERGRGNFPDRFSARQFPNYSSELNVNALLLGDSALYLCASSNPIRGNNEKLFFGSGTQLSVL.

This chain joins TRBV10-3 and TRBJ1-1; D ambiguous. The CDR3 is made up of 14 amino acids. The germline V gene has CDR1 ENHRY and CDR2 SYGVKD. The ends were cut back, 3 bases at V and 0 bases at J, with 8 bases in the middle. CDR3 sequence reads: CAISEGTMNTEAFF. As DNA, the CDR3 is TGTGCCATCAGTGAAGGCACTATGAACACTGAAGCTTTCTTT.

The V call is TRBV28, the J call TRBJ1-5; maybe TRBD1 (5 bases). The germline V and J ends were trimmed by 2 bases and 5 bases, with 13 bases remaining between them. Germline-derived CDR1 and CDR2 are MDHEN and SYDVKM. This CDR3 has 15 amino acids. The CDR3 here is CASSLSTGRYQPQHF. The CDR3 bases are TGTGCCAGCAGTTTAAGCACAGGTCGGTATCAGCCCCAGCATTTT.

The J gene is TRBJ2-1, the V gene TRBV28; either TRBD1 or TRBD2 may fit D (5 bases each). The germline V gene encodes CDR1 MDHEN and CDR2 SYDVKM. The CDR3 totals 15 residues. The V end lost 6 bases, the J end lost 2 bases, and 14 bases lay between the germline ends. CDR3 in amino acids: CASRQPGPTYNEQFF. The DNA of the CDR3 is TGTGCCAGCAGGCAACCGGGACCAACCTACAATGAGCAGTTCTTC.

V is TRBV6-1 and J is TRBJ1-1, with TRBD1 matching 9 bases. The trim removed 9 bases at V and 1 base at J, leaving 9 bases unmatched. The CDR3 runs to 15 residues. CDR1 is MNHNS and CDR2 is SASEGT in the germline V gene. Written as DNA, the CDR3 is TGTGCCAGTAGACCCGGGACAGGGCGGAACACTGAAGCTTTCTTT. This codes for CASRPGTGRNTEAFF.

The CDR3 DNA reads TGTGCCATCAGTGAGGGACCGCTGTGGGAGCAGTACTTC. Amino acid sequence: CAISEGPLWEQYF. The rearrangement joins TRBV10-3 to TRBJ2-7, with unresolved D. Germline values: CDR1 ENHRY, CDR2 SYGVKD. The CDR3 contains 13 residues. V lost 2 bases and J 7 bases, leaving 12 bases between the germline ends.

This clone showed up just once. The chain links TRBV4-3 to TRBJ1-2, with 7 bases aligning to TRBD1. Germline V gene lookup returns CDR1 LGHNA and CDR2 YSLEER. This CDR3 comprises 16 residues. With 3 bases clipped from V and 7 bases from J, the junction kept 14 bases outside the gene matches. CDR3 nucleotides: TGCGCCAGCAGCCAGTCTCATACTAGGGGGCCGGCTGGCTACACCTTC. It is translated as CASSQSHTRGPAGYTF.

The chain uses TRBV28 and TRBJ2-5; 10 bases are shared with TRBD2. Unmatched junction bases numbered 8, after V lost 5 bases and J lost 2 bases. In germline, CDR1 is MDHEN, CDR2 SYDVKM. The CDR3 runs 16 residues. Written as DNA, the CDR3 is TGTGCCAGCAGTCGACCTAGCGGGGGAGGGCAAGAGACCCAGTACTTC. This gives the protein CASSRPSGGGQETQYF. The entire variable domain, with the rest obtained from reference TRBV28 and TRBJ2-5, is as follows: DVKVTQSSRYLVKRTGEKVFLECVQDMDHENMFWYRQDPGLGLRLIYFSYDVKMKEKGDIPEGYSVSREKKERFSLILESASTNQTSMYLCASSRPSGGGQETQYFGPGTRLLVL.

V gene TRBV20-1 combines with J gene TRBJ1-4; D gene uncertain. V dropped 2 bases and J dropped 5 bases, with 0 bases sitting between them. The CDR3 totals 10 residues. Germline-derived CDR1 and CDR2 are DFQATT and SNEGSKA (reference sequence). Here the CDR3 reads CSARNEKLFF. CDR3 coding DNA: TGCAGTGCTAGAAATGAAAAACTGTTTTTT.

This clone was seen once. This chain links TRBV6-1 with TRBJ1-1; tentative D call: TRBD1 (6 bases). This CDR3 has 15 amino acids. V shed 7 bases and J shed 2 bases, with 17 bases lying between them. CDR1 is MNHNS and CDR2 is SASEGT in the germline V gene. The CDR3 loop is CASNLEGGLNTEAFF. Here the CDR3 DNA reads TGTGCCAGCAACCTGGAGGGGGGGCTAAACACTGAAGCTTTCTTT.